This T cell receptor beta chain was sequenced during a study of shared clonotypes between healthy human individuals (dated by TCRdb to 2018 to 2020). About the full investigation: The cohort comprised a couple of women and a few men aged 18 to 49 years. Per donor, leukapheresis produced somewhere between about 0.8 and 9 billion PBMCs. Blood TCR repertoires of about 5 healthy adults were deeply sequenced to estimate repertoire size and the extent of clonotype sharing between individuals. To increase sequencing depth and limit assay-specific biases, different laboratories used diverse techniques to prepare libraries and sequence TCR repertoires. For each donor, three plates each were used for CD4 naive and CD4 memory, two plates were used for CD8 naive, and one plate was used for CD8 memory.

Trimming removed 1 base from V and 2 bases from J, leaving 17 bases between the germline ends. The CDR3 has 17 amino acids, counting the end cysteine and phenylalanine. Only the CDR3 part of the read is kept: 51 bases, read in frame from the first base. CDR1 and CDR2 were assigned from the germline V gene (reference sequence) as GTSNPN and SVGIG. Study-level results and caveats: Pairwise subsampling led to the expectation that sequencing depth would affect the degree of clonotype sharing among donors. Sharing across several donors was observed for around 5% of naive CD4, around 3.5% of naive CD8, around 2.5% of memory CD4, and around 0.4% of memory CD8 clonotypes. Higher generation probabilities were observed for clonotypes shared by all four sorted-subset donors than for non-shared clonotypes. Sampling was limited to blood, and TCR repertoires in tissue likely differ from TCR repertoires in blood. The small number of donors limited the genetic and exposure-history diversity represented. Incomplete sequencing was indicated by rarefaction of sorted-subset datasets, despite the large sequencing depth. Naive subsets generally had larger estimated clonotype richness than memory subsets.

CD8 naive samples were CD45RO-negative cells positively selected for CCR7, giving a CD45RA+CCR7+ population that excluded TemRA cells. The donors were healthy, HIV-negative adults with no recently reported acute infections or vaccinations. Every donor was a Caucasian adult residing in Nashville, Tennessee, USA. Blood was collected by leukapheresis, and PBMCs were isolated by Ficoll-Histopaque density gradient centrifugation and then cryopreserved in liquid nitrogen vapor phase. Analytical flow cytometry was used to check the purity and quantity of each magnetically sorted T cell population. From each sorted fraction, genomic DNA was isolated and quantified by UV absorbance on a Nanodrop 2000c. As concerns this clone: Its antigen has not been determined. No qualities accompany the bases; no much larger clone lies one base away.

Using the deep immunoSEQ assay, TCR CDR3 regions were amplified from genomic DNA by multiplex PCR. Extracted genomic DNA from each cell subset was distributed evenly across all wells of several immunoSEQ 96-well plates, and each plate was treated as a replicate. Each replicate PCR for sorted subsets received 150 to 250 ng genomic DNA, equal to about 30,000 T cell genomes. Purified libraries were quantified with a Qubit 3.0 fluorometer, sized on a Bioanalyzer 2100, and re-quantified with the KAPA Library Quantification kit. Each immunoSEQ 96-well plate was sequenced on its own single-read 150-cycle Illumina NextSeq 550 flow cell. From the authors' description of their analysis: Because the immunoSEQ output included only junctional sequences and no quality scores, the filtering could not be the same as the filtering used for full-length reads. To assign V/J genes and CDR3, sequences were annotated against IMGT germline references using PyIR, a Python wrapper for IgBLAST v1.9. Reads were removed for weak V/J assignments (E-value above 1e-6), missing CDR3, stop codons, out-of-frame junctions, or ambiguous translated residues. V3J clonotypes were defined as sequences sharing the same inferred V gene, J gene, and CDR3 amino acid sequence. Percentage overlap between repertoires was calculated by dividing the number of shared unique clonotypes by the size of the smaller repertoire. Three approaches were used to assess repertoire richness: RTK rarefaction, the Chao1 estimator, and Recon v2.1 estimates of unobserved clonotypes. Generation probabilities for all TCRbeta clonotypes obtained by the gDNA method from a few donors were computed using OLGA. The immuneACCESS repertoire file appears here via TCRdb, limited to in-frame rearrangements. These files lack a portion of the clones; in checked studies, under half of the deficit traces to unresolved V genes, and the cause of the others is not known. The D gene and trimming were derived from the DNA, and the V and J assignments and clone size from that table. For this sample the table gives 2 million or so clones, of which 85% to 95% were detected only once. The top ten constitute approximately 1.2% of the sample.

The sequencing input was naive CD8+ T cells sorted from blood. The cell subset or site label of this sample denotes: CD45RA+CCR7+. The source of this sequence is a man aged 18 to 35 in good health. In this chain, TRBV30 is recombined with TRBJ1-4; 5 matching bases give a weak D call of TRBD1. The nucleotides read TGTGCCTGGAGTGACAGGATCCCTAGACCGACTAATGAAAAACTGTTTTTT. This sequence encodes CAWSDRIPRPTNEKLFF.